These 7 T cell receptor beta chains were all obtained from the same sample, sequenced in a study of beta chain features in type 1 diabetes. Whole-study results and caveats: Moderate yet significant TCRB CDR3 shortening was seen in Type 1 diabetes patients in all four CD4+ subsets.

Sequencing targeted expressed TCRB transcripts, as all isolated RNA had been reverse transcribed. Measured with immunoSEQ multiplex PCR; TCRdb has only the in-frame clones, and not every one. Of hundreds of thousands of clones in the sample, around an eighth were seen once. Their antigens are not known. Sequences were obtained from naive CD4+ T cells from blood. The origin of the receptors is a man between 18 and 29 years old with type 1 diabetes.

This clone came up a few times. The J gene is TRBJ1-5, the V gene TRBV5-4; unclear D gene. Trimming shortened V by 2 bases and J by 3 bases, and 18 bases separated the two germline ends. Germline assignment: CDR1 SGHNT and CDR2 YYREEE (reference sequence). This CDR3 region has 17 residues. CDR3: CASSFLGPSPPNQPQHF. CDR3 in DNA: TGTGCCAGCAGCTTTTTAGGACCTTCGCCGCCCAATCAGCCCCAGCATTTT.

The chain carries TRBV30 and TRBJ1-2, with D possibly being TRBD1 (6 bases). Germline V gene lookup returns CDR1 GTSNPN and CDR2 SVGIG (reference sequence). CDR3 length: 11 amino acids. Trimming shortened V by 2 bases and J by 14 bases, and 15 bases separated the two germline ends. CDR3 nucleotide sequence: TGTGCCTGGAGTATGACAGGAGGCTGGACCTTC. Protein sequence: CAWSMTGGWTF.

This clone was counted a few times. The chain couples TRBV4-1 to TRBJ2-2; a possible D gene is TRBD2 (5 bases). This CDR3 is 15 amino acids long. Germline loops: CDR1 MGHRA, CDR2 YSYEKL. The V end was cut by 0 bases, the J end by 8 bases, with 13 bases between. CDR3 bases: TGCGCCAGCAGCCAAGATCGGAGGAATTTGGGGGAGCTGTTTTTT. This gives the protein CASSQDRRNLGELFF.

In its sample, this clone was seen a few times. V usage is TRBV5-6 and J usage is TRBJ2-1; 10 bases are a match to TRBD1. The germline V gene has CDR1 SGHDT and CDR2 YYEEEE. Trimming removed 1 base from V and 3 bases from J; junction bases left unmatched: 4. CDR3 length: 16 amino acids. The CDR3 loop is CASSLLGQGGYNEQFF. As DNA, the CDR3 is TGTGCCAGCAGCTTGTTAGGACAGGGGGGCTACAATGAGCAGTTCTTC. The variable domain in full, completed from reference TRBV5-6 and TRBJ2-1, reads DAGVTQSPTHLIKTRGQQVTLRCSPKSGHDTVSWYQQALGQGPQFIFQYYEEEERQRGNFPDRFSGHQFPNYSSELNVNALLLGDSALYLCASSLLGQGGYNEQFFGPGTRLTVL.

This clone has more than one count but fewer than ten. J is TRBJ1-2 and V is TRBV4-1; D gene unclear. This CDR3 has 16 amino acids. Germline CDR1 is MGHRA and CDR2 is YSYEKL. V lost 1 base, J lost 1 base, and 13 bases lay in between. CDR3 amino acids: CASSQVGRVLNYGYTF. As DNA, the CDR3 is TGCGCCAGCAGCCAAGTTGGTAGAGTTCTTAACTATGGCTACACCTTC.

This clone has only a few counts. The chain combines TRBV30 with TRBJ1-2; a weak D match, TRBD1 (6 bases). Trimming took 3 bases from V and 6 from J, leaving 14 bases between them. This CDR3 has 13 amino acids. Germline CDR1 GTSNPN, CDR2 SVGIG (reference sequence). CDR3 sequence (DNA): TGTGCCTGGAGCGAGGACAGTAATGATGGCTACACCTTC. Translated, it gives CAWSEDSNDGYTF.

V gene TRBV29-1 combines with J gene TRBJ1-1; D unclear. The V gene's germline CDR1 is SQVTM and CDR2 ANQGSEA. V shed 6 bases and J shed 0 bases, with 11 bases lying between them. The CDR3 length is 13 residues. The CDR3 protein is CSVCGRLNTEAFF. The CDR3 DNA reads TGCAGCGTCTGCGGACGCCTGAACACTGAAGCTTTCTTT. Together with reference TRBV29-1 and TRBJ1-1, the CDR3 gives the full variable domain: SAVISQKPSRDICQRGTSLTIQCQVDSQVTMMFWYRQQPGQSLTLIATANQGSEATYESGFVIDKFPISRPNLTFSTLTVSNMSPEDSSIYLCSVCGRLNTEAFFGQGTRLTVV.